What follows is one T cell receptor (beta chain) and its context. Its antigen remains unidentified. Nothing much larger sits one base from this clone, and base qualities are not available. These data are taken from a study of blood T cell repertoires in COVID-19 (dated by TCRdb to 2020 to 2021). Some background on the complete study: The collaborator samples originated in the United States, Italy and Spain and spanned the acute and convalescent phases of COVID-19. The material from the prospective study consisted of cDNA or gDNA derived from T cells, B-cell-depleted T cells, or PBMCs. Subjects who had been exposed to COVID-19, were actively infected with it, or had recovered from it provided the deeply sampled blood TCRbeta repertoires that made up the dataset. The repertoires were made available in a free public database intended to serve as a resource for research on the immune response to SARS-CoV-2. The sample metadata nearly always contained a de-identified subject ID, COVID-19 status, age in years and sex. Where HLA class I and class II types were available, the types were taken from metadata supplied by the sample provider, not from assay-based typing. Samples were obtained from the ongoing ImmuneRACE study (first 160 participants) and from over a thousand subjects provided by 6 global collaborators. Overall results and qualifications from the work: The quantity of clinical and demographic metadata differed by source and by participant and was supplied without curation.

From its cysteine to its phenylalanine, the CDR3 spans 18 amino acids. Of the read, only the CDR3 DNA is kept; its 54 bases are in frame from base 1. The germline V gene (reference sequence) provides CDR1 SEHNR and CDR2 FQNEAQ. V is cut back by 5 bases and J by 7 bases, with 17 bases in the junction unmatched. The collaborating institutions used their own protocols to collect whole blood in K2EDTA tubes. For TCRbeta analysis, collaborator samples were shipped as frozen whole blood, as isolated PBMCs, or as DNA extracted from either sample type. The immunoSEQ Assay, a bias-controlled multiplex PCR, was used to amplify TCRbeta CDR3 regions from genomic DNA. For the original study's pipeline: The number of nucleated cells in each sample was estimated from the amplification of reference gene primers within the assay. Sequence reads were collapsed and filtered to measure the absolute abundance of every unique TCRbeta CDR3 rearrangement. For each sample, productive Simpson clonality was calculated as the square root of Simpson's diversity index across productive rearrangements. Held by TCRdb, this immuneACCESS table contains in-frame sequences only and omits some clones. Under half of the omission traces to an unresolved V gene where checked; the cause of the rest is unknown. That table supplies the V and J calls and clone size; D and trimming were determined from the DNA. This sample gives about 120,000 clones in total; about 85% of them show up just once. Jointly, the top ten make up approximately 1.5% of the sample.

The clonotype was recovered from a man aged 40-50 years with acute or convalescent COVID-19. This receptor chain uses TRBV7-9 and TRBJ2-1, with 10 bases matching TRBD1. The material sequenced was peripheral blood. The DNA sequence is given as TGTGCCAGCAGCCATATCCTACTAGGGACAGGGGTAAAGAATGAGCAGTTCTTC. It encodes CASSHILLGTGVKNEQFF.